The rows below give T cell receptor beta chains drawn from one sample of a study of OX40 agonist ivuxolimab in advanced cancers. Assay: immunoSEQ multiplex PCR; the TCRdb copy retains only in-frame clones and omits some. The sample carries more than 85,000 clones, approximately 80% recorded once. The sample was CD4+ or CD8+ T cells sorted from blood, taken in a trial of the OX40 agonist ivuxolimab. Receptors were obtained from an adult with an advanced solid tumor such as melanoma, head and neck, liver or kidney cancer. The CDR3 runs from the conserved cysteine through the conserved F or W. Each record gives: D gene, J gene, clone size, V gene, CDR3 protein, CDR3 DNA. A D gene is named only where the DNA matches it firmly. Rows may omit the clone size; those that give it use once, few, many or a size class.

d_gene: .; j_gene: TRBJ1-5; abundance: .; v_gene: TRBV28; CDR3aa: CASSSPLGPGANQPQHF; CDR3nt: TGTGCCAGCAGTTCCCCCCTAGGGCCAGGGGCCAATCAGCCCCAGCATTTT
d_gene: .; j_gene: TRBJ2-5; abundance: .; v_gene: TRBV6-5; CDR3aa: CASRPGRSQETQYF; CDR3nt: TGTGCCAGCCGCCCGGGGCGGTCTCAAGAGACCCAGTACTTC
d_gene: TRBD1; j_gene: TRBJ1-3; abundance: .; v_gene: TRBV11-2; CDR3aa: CASSLTGRPPGNTIYF; CDR3nt: TGTGCCAGCAGCCTGACAGGGAGGCCTCCTGGAAACACCATATATTTT
d_gene: .; j_gene: TRBJ2-4; abundance: .; v_gene: TRBV19; CDR3aa: CASSSGGTGKNIQYF; CDR3nt: TGTGCCAGTAGCTCGGGAGGGACAGGGAAAAACATTCAGTACTTC
d_gene: .; j_gene: TRBJ2-7; abundance: few; v_gene: TRBV30; CDR3aa: CAWSSRGEQYF; CDR3nt: TGTGCCTGGAGTTCCCGCGGCGAGCAGTACTTC
d_gene: .; j_gene: TRBJ2-6; abundance: .; v_gene: TRBV15; CDR3aa: CATSRGGAGANVLTF; CDR3nt: TGTGCCACCAGCAGAGGGGGAGCTGGGGCCAACGTCCTGACTTTC
d_gene: TRBD2; j_gene: TRBJ2-1; abundance: once; v_gene: TRBV28; CDR3aa: CASSPSGTSDYNEQFF; CDR3nt: TGTGCCAGCAGTCCTTCCGGGACTAGCGACTACAATGAGCAGTTCTTC
d_gene: .; j_gene: TRBJ2-2; abundance: .; v_gene: TRBV7-6; CDR3aa: CASSFSLAYANTGELFF; CDR3nt: TGTGCCAGCAGCTTTTCTCTAGCGTACGCGAACACCGGGGAGCTGTTTTTT
d_gene: .; j_gene: TRBJ2-2; abundance: .; v_gene: TRBV4-2; CDR3aa: CASSQLGRVKTGELFF; CDR3nt: TGTGCCAGCAGCCAACTGGGGCGGGTCAAGACCGGGGAGCTGTTTTTT
d_gene: TRBD1; j_gene: TRBJ1-1; abundance: once; v_gene: TRBV2; CDR3aa: CASTAGQGPTEAFF; CDR3nt: TGTGCCAGCACGGCGGGACAGGGCCCCACTGAAGCTTTCTTT
d_gene: .; j_gene: TRBJ2-6; abundance: .; v_gene: TRBV30; CDR3aa: CAWSVQAGANVLTF; CDR3nt: TGTGCCTGGAGTGTACAGGCTGGGGCCAACGTCCTGACTTTC
d_gene: .; j_gene: TRBJ1-2; abundance: few; v_gene: TRBV6-1; CDR3aa: CASRPDGNYGYTF; CDR3nt: TGTGCCAGCCGCCCGGACGGGAACTATGGCTACACCTTC
d_gene: .; j_gene: TRBJ1-3; abundance: .; v_gene: TRBV4-1; CDR3aa: CASSQGILRRSSGNTIYF; CDR3nt: TGCGCCAGCAGCCAAGGAATATTACGCAGAAGCTCTGGAAACACCATATATTTT